This is a list of T cell receptor beta chains from one sample in a study of T cells in localized non-small cell lung cancer. Clones were read by immunoSEQ multiplex PCR, and TCRdb kept only the in-frame ones, dropping some. The sample lists approximately 35,000 clones; under 95% were seen once. The sample consisted of peripheral blood mononuclear cells, taken before any cancer treatment. The receptor set was obtained from a female donor over 55 with stage II lung adenocarcinoma. CDR3s include the opening cysteine and the closing phenylalanine or tryptophan. D genes are given only for firm matches. Clone sizes are given selectively: once, few, many, or a class where the clone is expanded.

CDR3: CASSLVTVGQETQYF; DNA: TGTGCCAGCAGTTTAGTAACCGTCGGCCAAGAGACCCAGTACTTC; D: NA; J: TRBJ2-5; size: NA; V: TRBV28
CDR3: CASSYRTVGQGYGYTF; DNA: TGTGCCAGCAGTTATCGGACGGTAGGACAGGGCTATGGCTACACCTTC; D: TRBD1; J: TRBJ1-2; size: NA; V: TRBV6-5
CDR3: CALAGNYGYTF; DNA: TGTGCCTTGGCGGGAAACTATGGCTACACCTTC; D: NA; J: TRBJ1-2; size: NA; V: TRBV28
CDR3: CSAGGGNQPQHF; DNA: TGCAGCGCCGGAGGGGGCAATCAGCCCCAGCATTTT; D: NA; J: TRBJ1-5; size: NA; V: TRBV29-1
CDR3: CASSVVLAGALNEQFF; DNA: TGTGCCAGCAGCGTAGTACTAGCGGGAGCTCTCAATGAGCAGTTCTTC; D: TRBD2; J: TRBJ2-1; size: NA; V: TRBV9
CDR3: CASSFTSGGAVNEQFF; DNA: TGTGCCAGCAGCTTCACGAGCGGGGGGGCGGTTAATGAGCAGTTCTTC; D: TRBD2; J: TRBJ2-1; size: NA; V: TRBV7-2
CDR3: CASSRTDDGRNEQFF; DNA: TGTGCCAGCAGTCGGACGGATGACGGAAGGAATGAGCAGTTCTTC; D: NA; J: TRBJ2-1; size: NA; V: TRBV5-4
CDR3: CASSLVGNTIYF; DNA: TGTGCCAGCAGTTTAGTCGGAAACACCATATATTTT; D: NA; J: TRBJ1-3; size: NA; V: TRBV28
CDR3: CASSQGLGQPNTEAFF; DNA: TGTGCCAGCAGCCAAGGGCTCGGACAGCCGAACACTGAAGCTTTCTTT; D: NA; J: TRBJ1-1; size: NA; V: TRBV28
CDR3: CASSYRDRAADNEQFF; DNA: TGTGCCAGCAGTTACCGGGACAGGGCGGCGGACAATGAGCAGTTCTTC; D: TRBD1; J: TRBJ2-1; size: NA; V: TRBV6-6
CDR3: CASSEARVQETQYF; DNA: TGTGCCAGCAGTGAAGCGCGGGTGCAAGAGACCCAGTACTTC; D: NA; J: TRBJ2-5; size: NA; V: TRBV2
CDR3: CAWRQATYGYTF; DNA: TGTGCCTGGAGACAGGCTACCTATGGCTACACCTTC; D: NA; J: TRBJ1-2; size: NA; V: TRBV30
CDR3: CASSQSGREGPGYF; DNA: TGCGCCAGCAGTCAATCTGGACGGGAGGGCCCCGGTTACTTC; D: TRBD2; J: TRBJ2-5; size: NA; V: TRBV23-1
CDR3: CSAGDSETQYF; DNA: TGCAGTGCAGGGGACTCAGAGACCCAGTACTTC; D: NA; J: TRBJ2-5; size: once; V: TRBV20-1
CDR3: CASSLGSGTGDEQYF; DNA: TGCGCCAGCAGCTTGGGATCTGGGACAGGGGACGAGCAGTACTTC; D: TRBD1; J: TRBJ2-7; size: NA; V: TRBV5-1
CDR3: CASSPSPGSRSNQPQHF; DNA: TGTGCCAGCAGCCCCAGCCCAGGCAGTCGTAGCAATCAGCCCCAGCATTTT; D: NA; J: TRBJ1-5; size: NA; V: TRBV11-2
CDR3: CSVSGTVAYEQYF; DNA: TGCAGCGTCTCCGGGACAGTAGCTTACGAGCAGTACTTC; D: TRBD1; J: TRBJ2-7; size: NA; V: TRBV29-1
CDR3: CASSLRTSGRPGTDTQYF; DNA: TGTGCCAGCAGTTTACGGACTAGCGGGAGACCGGGAACAGATACGCAGTATTTT; D: TRBD2; J: TRBJ2-3; size: once; V: TRBV27
CDR3: CATREKRDATNEKLFF; DNA: TGTGCCACCAGAGAGAAGAGAGACGCAACTAATGAAAAACTGTTTTTT; D: NA; J: TRBJ1-4; size: NA; V: TRBV15
CDR3: CASSGGLGGIYNEQFF; DNA: TGTGCCAGCAGCGGGGGACTGGGCGGGATCTACAATGAGCAGTTCTTC; D: NA; J: TRBJ2-1; size: NA; V: TRBV9
CDR3: CASSLMDYGYTF; DNA: TGTGCCAGCAGTTTAATGGACTATGGCTACACCTTC; D: NA; J: TRBJ1-2; size: NA; V: TRBV28
CDR3: CASSLLGTEAFF; DNA: TGTGCCAGCAGCTTACTGGGAACTGAAGCTTTCTTT; D: NA; J: TRBJ1-1; size: NA; V: TRBV11-1
CDR3: CASSHWDRSNTEAFF; DNA: TGTGCCAGCAGTCACTGGGACAGGTCGAACACTGAAGCTTTCTTT; D: TRBD1; J: TRBJ1-1; size: NA; V: TRBV28
CDR3: CASSDRGNQPQHF; DNA: TGTGCCAGCAGTGACAGGGGCAATCAGCCCCAGCATTTT; D: TRBD1; J: TRBJ1-5; size: NA; V: TRBV7-2
CDR3: CASSDDTYGSYNEQFF; DNA: TGTGCCAGCAGCGACGACACCTACGGCTCCTACAATGAGCAGTTCTTC; D: NA; J: TRBJ2-1; size: NA; V: TRBV9
CDR3: CASSLDADEAFF; DNA: TGTGCCAGCAGCTTAGACGCTGATGAAGCTTTCTTT; D: NA; J: TRBJ1-1; size: NA; V: TRBV7-2
CDR3: CSGTGLDEQYF; DNA: TGCAGCGGGACAGGGCTCGACGAGCAGTACTTC; D: TRBD1; J: TRBJ2-7; size: few; V: TRBV29-1
CDR3: CASSLQGARETQYF; DNA: TGCGCCAGCAGCCTTCAGGGGGCGAGAGAGACCCAGTACTTC; D: TRBD1; J: TRBJ2-5; size: NA; V: TRBV4-1
CDR3: CSAVSGTSAGRGYTF; DNA: TGCAGCGCCGTCTCCGGGACAAGTGCCGGGAGGGGCTACACCTTC; D: NA; J: TRBJ1-2; size: NA; V: TRBV29-1
CDR3: CASRMDLNTEAFF; DNA: TGTGCCAGCAGAATGGACCTCAACACTGAAGCTTTCTTT; D: NA; J: TRBJ1-1; size: NA; V: TRBV6-6
CDR3: CAWSLLGGGGYTF; DNA: TGTGCCTGGAGTCTCCTAGGGGGAGGCGGCTACACCTTC; D: NA; J: TRBJ1-2; size: NA; V: TRBV30
CDR3: CASSQDSRGDTQYF; DNA: TGCGCCAGCAGCCAAGATTCCCGGGGAGATACGCAGTATTTT; D: NA; J: TRBJ2-3; size: NA; V: TRBV4-3
CDR3: CAWSGGSYGYTF; DNA: TGTGCCTGGAGTGGGGGCAGCTATGGCTACACCTTC; D: NA; J: TRBJ1-2; size: once; V: TRBV30
CDR3: CASRWGRNTEAFF; DNA: TGTGCCAGCAGGTGGGGGAGGAACACTGAAGCTTTCTTT; D: NA; J: TRBJ1-1; size: NA; V: TRBV7-8
CDR3: CASSLAVVEGTQYF; DNA: TGCGCCAGCAGCTTGGCAGTAGTAGAGGGGACGCAGTATTTT; D: NA; J: TRBJ2-3; size: NA; V: TRBV5-1